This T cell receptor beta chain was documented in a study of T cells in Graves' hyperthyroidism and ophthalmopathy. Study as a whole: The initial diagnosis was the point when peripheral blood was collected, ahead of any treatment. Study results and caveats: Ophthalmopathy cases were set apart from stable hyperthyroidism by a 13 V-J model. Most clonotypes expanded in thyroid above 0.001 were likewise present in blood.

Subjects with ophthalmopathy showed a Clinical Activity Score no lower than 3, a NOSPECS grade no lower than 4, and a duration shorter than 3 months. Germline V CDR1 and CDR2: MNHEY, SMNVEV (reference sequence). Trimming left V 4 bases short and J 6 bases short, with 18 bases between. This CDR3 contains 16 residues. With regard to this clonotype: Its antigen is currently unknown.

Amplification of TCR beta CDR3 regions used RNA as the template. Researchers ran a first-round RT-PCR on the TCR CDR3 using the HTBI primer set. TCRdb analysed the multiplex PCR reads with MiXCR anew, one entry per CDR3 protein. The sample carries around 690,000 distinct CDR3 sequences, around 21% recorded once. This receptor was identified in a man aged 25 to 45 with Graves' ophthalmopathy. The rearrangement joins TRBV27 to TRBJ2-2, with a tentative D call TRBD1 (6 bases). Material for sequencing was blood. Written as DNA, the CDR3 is TGTGCCAGCAGTTCCTTCACAGGGTCCCCTCCCGGGGAGCTGTTTTTT. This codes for CASSSFTGSPPGELFF.